This note documents a single T cell receptor beta chain sequence. This clonotype occurred many times. Its target antigen remains unknown. Qualities for individual bases were not recorded, and no much larger clone is one base off. Stable Graves' hyperthyroidism was defined as no progression to ophthalmopathy during 18 months of follow-up. Hyperthyroidism patients were newly diagnosed, had a disease duration of under 2 months, and were aged 18 to 65 years. Patients with uncontrolled infections, other autoimmune diseases, pregnancy or lactation were excluded. Clinical symptoms, serum thyroxine and TRAb, thyroid ultrasound, and orbital computed tomography formed the basis for the diagnoses. Ficoll-Paque density gradient centrifugation was used to isolate PBMCs from approximately 10 ml of fresh peripheral blood. Total RNA was extracted with Trizol reagent, and quality was checked on an Agilent 2100 Bioanalyzer.

The source of the sample is a study of T cells in Graves' hyperthyroidism and ophthalmopathy (dated by TCRdb to the late 2010s). About the study as a whole: Peripheral blood was collected at initial diagnosis, before any treatment. To identify distinguishing TCR V-J signatures, a discovery cohort of about a hundred patients was used, comprising some 45 with Graves' ophthalmopathy and around 60 with stable Graves' hyperthyroidism. Prospective prediction of ophthalmopathy was tested in an independent validation cohort consisting of fewer than 20 hyperthyroidism patients and some 17 patients who later progressed to ophthalmopathy. The approximately 100 discovery patients were divided at random into training and test sets in a 7:3 ratio. In six Graves' hyperthyroidism patients, the study also compared T-cell repertoires from thyroid tissue with T-cell repertoires from blood. Once sampling was done, hyperthyroidism patients were given methimazole at a starting dose of 30 mg daily, whereas ophthalmopathy patients were given high-dose intravenous methylprednisolone. According to the paper, TCR Vbeta CDR3 sequencing was carried out on over 130 peripheral blood samples, which came from 40 to 45 ophthalmopathy, about 75 hyperthyroidism and about 17 progressor patients.

Amplification of TCR beta CDR3 regions was carried out from RNA transcripts. The TCR CDR3 was subjected to a first round of RT-PCR using the HTBI primer set and the Qiagen OneStep RT-PCR kit. The libraries were constructed in a second round of multiplex PCR and then size-selected and purified. The libraries were sequenced on an Illumina HiSeq2000 using paired-end 100 bp reads. Regarding the original processing steps: SOAPnuke was used to process the raw data, removing reads that contained adapters or uncalled bases, had a mean Phred below 15, or lacked an exact match to the constant primer or identifier. COPE v1.2.5 was used to merge the high-quality paired reads, and each unique nucleotide sequence was defined as a clonotype. MiTCR v1.1 was used to align clonotypes to the IMGT TRBV, TRBD and TRBJ reference segments. The analysis was restricted to V-J combinations with a frequency above 0.0001, which together covered 99.2% of the repertoires. A TCS score was defined as the ratio between F50 (clonal expansion) and ExV (chaos), using BLOSUM62-based TCRdist between CDR3 peptides within each V-J. Welch's t-statistics and random forest reduced roughly 530 V-J features to 13, which were used in a naive Bayes classifier (R e1071). TCRdb reworked the public reads: Q25 trimming with fastp, MiXCR clone assembly, productive beta chains retained. Rows with a matching CDR3 protein are joined into one entry that keeps the most common DNA and genes. Clone size and V and J calls follow TCRdb, not the original study. The sample has around 200,000 distinct CDR3 sequences on record, around 15% of them singletons. Roughly 29% of the sample goes to the ten largest clones.

The CDR3 contains 11 residues, cysteine and phenylalanine counted. The entry retains the CDR3 DNA only, 33 bases that are in frame from base 1. V is reduced by 6 bases and J by 3 bases, leaving a spacing of 8 bases between them. From a lookup of the germline V gene (reference sequence), CDR1 and CDR2 are DFQATT and SNEGSKA. Overall results and qualifications from the work: A model built on a 13 V-J signature distinguished ophthalmopathy from stable hyperthyroidism, reaching about 88% sensitivity and 81.08% specificity in cross-validation and 80%/75% in testing. In validation, progression to ophthalmopathy was predicted by the model with 70% to 71% sensitivity and roughly 76% specificity, a median of roughly 6 months before onset. Blood samples also contained most of the expanded thyroid clonotypes (frequency above 0.001), which suggests that blood repertoires may reflect thyroid immune responses. No statistical method was used to fix the sample size in advance, and group allocation was not hidden from the investigators.

Sequences were obtained from blood. The TCR sequence derives from a woman aged 45 to 65 with Graves' hyperthyroidism. The sequence is built from TRBV20-1 and TRBJ1-1, with the D gene uncertain. DNA sequence: TGCAGTGCCAACCGTTACACTGAAGCTTTCTTT. The encoded protein is CSANRYTEAFF.